This entry concerns a single T cell receptor beta chain. Its matching antigen is unknown. The TCR beta CDR3 regions underwent amplification using RNA transcripts as the source. The TCR CDR3 was amplified in a first-round RT-PCR using the HTBI primer set. MiXCR was run by TCRdb on the multiplex PCR reads, yielding one entry per CDR3 protein. The table lists approximately 610,000 distinct CDR3 sequences, approximately 15% of them singletons. Germline CDR1 and CDR2: LNHDA and SQIVND (reference sequence). The V gene lost 7 bases and the J gene lost 2 bases, with 12 bases spanning the gap. This CDR3 contains 13 residues. This sample stems from a study of T cells in Graves' hyperthyroidism and ophthalmopathy. Findings and limits, study-wide: Ophthalmopathy prediction by the model preceded onset by a median about 6 months. Most thyroid-expanded clonotypes above 0.001 were also found in blood. Ophthalmopathy could be told apart from stable hyperthyroidism with a 13 V-J model.

This sequence was found in a woman aged 18-29 years with Graves' hyperthyroidism. V and J are TRBV19 and TRBJ2-7; D is unresolved. The specimen was blood. CDR3 residues: CASMEGGAYEQYF. CDR3 sequence (DNA): TGTGCCAGTATGGAAGGCGGAGCCTACGAGCAGTACTTC.